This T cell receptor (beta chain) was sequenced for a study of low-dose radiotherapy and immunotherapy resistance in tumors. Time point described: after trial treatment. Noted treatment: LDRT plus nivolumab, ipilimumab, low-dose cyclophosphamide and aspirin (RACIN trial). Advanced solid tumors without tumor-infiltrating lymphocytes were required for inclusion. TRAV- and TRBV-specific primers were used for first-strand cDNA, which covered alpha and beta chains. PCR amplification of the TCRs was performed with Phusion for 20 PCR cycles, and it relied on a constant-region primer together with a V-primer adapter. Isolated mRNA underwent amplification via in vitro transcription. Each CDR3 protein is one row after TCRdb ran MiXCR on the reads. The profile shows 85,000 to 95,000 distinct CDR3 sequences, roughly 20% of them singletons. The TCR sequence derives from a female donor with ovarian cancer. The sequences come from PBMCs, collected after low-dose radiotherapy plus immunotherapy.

CDR3 DNA: TGTGCCAGCGGGGTCTACTCTGGGGCCAACGTCCTGACTTTC. This encodes CASGVYSGANVLTF. V usage is TRBV9 and J usage is TRBJ2-6; D is unclear. Deletions cut 7 bases from V and 0 bases from J, with 8 bases between. The CDR3 is 14 amino acids. Germline V gives CDR1 SGDLS, CDR2 YYNGEE.